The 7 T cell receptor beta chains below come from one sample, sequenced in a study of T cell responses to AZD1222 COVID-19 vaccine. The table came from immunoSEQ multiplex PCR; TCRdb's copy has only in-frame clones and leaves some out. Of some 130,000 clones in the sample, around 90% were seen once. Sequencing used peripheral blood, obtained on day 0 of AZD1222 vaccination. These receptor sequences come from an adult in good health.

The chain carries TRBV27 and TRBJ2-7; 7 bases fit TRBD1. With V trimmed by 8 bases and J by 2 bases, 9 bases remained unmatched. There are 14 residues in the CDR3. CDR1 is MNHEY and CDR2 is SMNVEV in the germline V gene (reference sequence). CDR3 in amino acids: CASLLRGLTYEQYF. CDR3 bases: TGTGCCAGCCTACTAAGGGGGCTCACCTACGAGCAGTACTTC.

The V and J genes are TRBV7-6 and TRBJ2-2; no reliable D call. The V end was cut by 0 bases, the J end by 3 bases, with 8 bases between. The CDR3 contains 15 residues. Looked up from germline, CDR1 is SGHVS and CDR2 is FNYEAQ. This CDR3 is CASSLAPSYTGELFF. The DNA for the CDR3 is TGTGCCAGCAGCTTAGCGCCCAGTTACACCGGGGAGCTGTTTTTT.

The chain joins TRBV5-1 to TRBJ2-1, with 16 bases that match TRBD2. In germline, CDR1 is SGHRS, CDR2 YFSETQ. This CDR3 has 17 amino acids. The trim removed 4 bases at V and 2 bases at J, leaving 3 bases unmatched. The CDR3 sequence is CASSQGLAGGPYNEQFF. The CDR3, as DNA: TGCGCCAGCAGCCAGGGACTAGCGGGGGGGCCCTACAATGAGCAGTTCTTC.

CDR3 sequence (DNA): TGTGCCAGCAGTCCATTTATTGACAGACGAGGTAATGAAAAACTGTTTTTT. This translates into CASSPFIDRRGNEKLFF. The chain recombines TRBV2 with TRBJ1-4; the D gene is possibly TRBD1 (5 bases). Germline CDR1 reads SNHLY; CDR2 reads FYNNEI. The CDR3 runs 17 residues. The V and J ends lost 5 bases and 4 bases respectively, with 20 bases between them.

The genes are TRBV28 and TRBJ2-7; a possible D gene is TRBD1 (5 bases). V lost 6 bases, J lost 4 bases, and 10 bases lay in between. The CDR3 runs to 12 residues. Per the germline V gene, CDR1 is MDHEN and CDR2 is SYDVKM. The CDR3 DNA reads TGTGCCAGCAGAGCTACAGGATACGAGCAGTACTTC. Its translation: CASRATGYEQYF.

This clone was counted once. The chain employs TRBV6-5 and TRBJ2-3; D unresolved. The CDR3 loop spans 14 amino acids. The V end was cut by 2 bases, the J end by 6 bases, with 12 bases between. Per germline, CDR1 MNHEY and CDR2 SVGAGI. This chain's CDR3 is CASSYLSGRDTQYF. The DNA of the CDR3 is TGTGCCAGCAGTTACCTCTCTGGTAGGGATACGCAGTATTTT.

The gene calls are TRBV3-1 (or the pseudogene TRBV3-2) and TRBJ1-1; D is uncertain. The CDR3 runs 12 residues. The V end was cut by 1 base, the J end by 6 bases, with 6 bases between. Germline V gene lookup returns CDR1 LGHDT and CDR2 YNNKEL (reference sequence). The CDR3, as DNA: TGTGCCAGCAGCCAAGGGCATCCTGAAGCTTTCTTT. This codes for CASSQGHPEAFF.